This entry features one T cell receptor beta chain sequence. The CDR3 spans 16 residues. CDR1 MDHEN and CDR2 SYDVKM come from the germline V gene. With 7 bases clipped from V and 1 base from J, the junction kept 10 bases outside the gene matches. The data are from a study of blood T cell repertoires in COVID-19. Background on the study: Whether acute or convalescent, the COVID-19 samples came from the United States, Italy and Spain. In each case, the material was cDNA or gDNA derived from T cells, B-cell-depleted T cells, or PBMCs.

Self-reported history from a screening survey and questionnaire set each donor's cohort. Those designated as exposed participants met a COVID-19 case within 2 weeks before study entry. This table comes from immunoSEQ multiplex PCR, and its TCRdb copy is limited to in-frame clones, with some not included. The sample has 300,000 to 350,000 clones, approximately 91% seen once; the top ten hold approximately 1%. The clonotype comes from a woman aged 25-40 years who had been exposed to COVID-19. Sequencing used PBMCs or T cells enriched from blood (not recorded which). The chain carries TRBV28 and TRBJ1-1, with 9 bases fitting TRBD1. This CDR3 reads CASTPGQGPANTEAFF. CDR3 DNA sequence: TGTGCCAGCACCCCGGGACAGGGCCCTGCGAACACTGAAGCTTTCTTT.